Listed below are T cell receptor beta chains from one sample, sequenced in a study of cytomegalovirus exposure and HLA in healthy donors. Clones were sequenced by immunoSEQ multiplex PCR, and TCRdb holds only the in-frame ones, with some missing. The repertoire consists of 130,000 to 150,000 clones, with around 77% occurring once and the leading ten covering 4.5% to 5%. Sequencing was done on a sample of PBMCs. Source of these receptors: a woman aged 50 to 60 in good health and CMV-seronegative. The CDR3 runs from the conserved cysteine through the conserved F or W. The D gene is left open where the match is weak. The size field is filled for only some rows; it gives once, few, many or a size class.

NA	NA	TRBJ2-2	TRBV6-1	CASSRFIANTGELFF	TGTGCCAGCAGTCGGTTTATCGCGAACACCGGGGAGCTGTTTTTT
NA	TRBD1	TRBJ1-5	TRBV10-2	CASSDLAGGDQPQHF	TGCGCCAGCAGTGATTTGGCAGGGGGAGATCAGCCCCAGCATTTT
NA	NA	TRBJ1-4	TRBV9	CASSVDGKLNEKLFF	TGTGCCAGCAGCGTAGACGGGAAACTGAATGAAAAACTGTTTTTT
NA	TRBD2	TRBJ2-5	TRBV30	CAWGRGLAEGETQYF	TGTGCCTGGGGCCGCGGACTAGCGGAGGGGGAGACCCAGTACTTC
NA	NA	TRBJ1-1	TRBV7-8	CASSLMTPRSNTEAFF	TGTGCCAGCAGCCTAATGACACCCCGGTCGAACACTGAAGCTTTCTTT
NA	NA	TRBJ1-6	TRBV4-3	CASSRATGLYNSPLHF	TGCGCCAGCAGCCGCGCAACAGGTCTCTATAATTCACCCCTCCACTTT
NA	TRBD2	TRBJ2-3	TRBV5-1	CASSNSGGAPDTQYF	TGCGCCAGTTCCAATAGCGGGGGGGCCCCAGATACGCAGTATTTT
NA	TRBD1	TRBJ1-1	TRBV27	CASRDRGEDTEAFF	TGTGCCAGCAGGGACAGGGGAGAGGACACTGAAGCTTTCTTT
NA	NA	TRBJ1-6	TRBV18	CASSPDRNSPLHF	TGTGCCAGCTCACCAGACAGGAATTCACCCCTCCACTTT
few	NA	TRBJ2-1	TRBV6-1	CASSVYSAPRSFYNEQFF	TGTGCCAGCAGTGTTTACTCCGCTCCCCGATCATTCTACAATGAGCAGTTCTTC
once	NA	TRBJ1-4	TRBV5-1	CASSFGLSDEKLFF	TGCGCCAGCAGCTTTGGACTGTCGGATGAAAAACTGTTTTTT
NA	NA	TRBJ2-5	TRBV7-2	CASSLYEYQETQYF	TGTGCCAGCAGCTTATACGAGTACCAAGAGACCCAGTACTTC
few	TRBD2	TRBJ2-2	TRBV19	CASSTGTSGGAGGELFF	TGTGCCAGTAGTACCGGGACTAGCGGGGGGGCTGGCGGGGAGCTGTTTTTT
NA	NA	TRBJ1-6	TRBV27	CASSFQLSGSPLHF	TGTGCCAGCAGTTTCCAGTTAAGCGGTTCACCCCTCCACTTT
NA	NA	TRBJ1-2	TRBV4-1	CASSQAFQSRGLYGYTF	TGCGCCAGCAGCCAAGCGTTTCAATCCAGGGGTCTCTATGGCTACACCTTC
NA	NA	TRBJ1-2	TRBV14	CASSQGHNNLNYGYTF	TGTGCCAGCAGCCAAGGGCACAACAACCTTAACTATGGCTACACCTTC
NA	TRBD1	TRBJ1-1	TRBV4-2	CASSQVGSGTANTEAFF	TGTGCCAGCAGCCAAGTGGGATCTGGGACAGCGAACACTGAAGCTTTCTTT
NA	NA	TRBJ2-3	TRBV6-5	CASSSQGLGTDTQYF	TGTGCCAGCAGTAGTCAGGGGTTGGGTACAGATACGCAGTATTTT
NA	TRBD1	TRBJ1-5	TRBV19	CASSMTGASNQPQHF	TGTGCCAGTAGTATGACAGGGGCTAGCAATCAGCCCCAGCATTTT
NA	TRBD2	TRBJ2-7	TRBV30	CAWTPTGGGNEQYF	TGTGCCTGGACCCCAACGGGAGGGGGGAACGAGCAGTACTTC
NA	NA	TRBJ1-1	TRBV6-5	CASSYGGANTEAFF	TGTGCCAGCAGTTATGGTGGGGCGAACACTGAAGCTTTCTTT
NA	TRBD2	TRBJ2-1	TRBV7-8	CASSPSGLAGYEQFF	TGTGCCAGCAGCCCATCGGGACTAGCGGGCTATGAGCAGTTCTTC